The table lists the clone carrying this T cell receptor (beta chain) with many counts. Its antigen remains unidentified. Germline trimming cut 1 base from V and 1 base from J; bases unmatched to any gene: 9. Germline CDR1 DFQATT, CDR2 SNEGSKA (reference sequence). The CDR3 spans 16 residues. This sample stems from a study of CD8 T cells in ankylosing spondylitis. Findings of the study overall: Disease-linked clones reportedly concentrated significantly in matched ankylosing spondylitis synovial fluid. Reactive arthritis synovial fluid and blood previously showed some of these motif variants.

Making use of molecular barcodes, quantitative 5'-RACE generated TCR beta libraries. TCRdb recomputed calls from the 5' RACE reads with MiXCR, one row per CDR3 protein. The sample lists a few hundred thousand distinct CDR3 sequences, 20% to 30% occurring once. The sample was blood, either unsorted or a sorted T cell fraction (not recorded which). The clonotype comes from a male donor with ankylosing spondylitis or in good health (not recorded which). The chain has TRBV20-1 and TRBJ2-7; 8 bases line up with TRBD1. The CDR3 DNA reads as TGCAGTGCTAGAGGGGGATATCGGGACAGGTCCTACGAGCAGTACTTC. Translating it yields CSARGGYRDRSYEQYF.